This T cell receptor beta chain was retrieved from a study of shared clonotypes between healthy human individuals. The overall study: Plates per donor: three CD4 naive, three CD4 memory, two CD8 naive, one CD8 memory. General study findings and limits: Memory subsets generally showed lower estimated richness than naive subsets.

Regarding this clone: Its specificity is unknown.

The authors ran the assay at deep level. Sequenced by immunoSEQ multiplex PCR; TCRdb stores in-frame clones only, minus some. This table has 1.6 million or so clones, approximately 98.5% appearing once. Trimming stripped 6 bases from V and 0 bases from J, with 2 bases between. Germline V lookup: CDR1 MGHDK, CDR2 SYGVNS. The CDR3 has 12 residues. The clonotype comes from a man younger than 40 in good health. The sample comprised naive CD4+ T cells sorted from blood. Subset defined: CD45RA+ positively selected. The chain joins TRBV25-1 to TRBJ2-2; D gene ambiguous. The DNA of the CDR3 is TGTGCCAGCAGGCCGAACACCGGGGAGCTGTTTTTT. This encodes CASRPNTGELFF.